The next 13 T cell receptor beta chains were all read from a single sample in a study of T cell responses to AZD1222 COVID-19 vaccine (dated by TCRdb to the early 2020s). The library was made by the immunoSEQ multiplex PCR assay. The source is immuneACCESS, and TCRdb retained only in-frame sequences with V and J called. Part of the clones is not carried over; for the studies checked, unresolved V genes explain less than half of this, and the remainder is unexplained. For this sample there are some 96,000 clones; roughly 86% appear just once. The biggest ten clones account for around 3.8% of the sample. Interpreted using the paper, the time point label stands for: baseline before first vaccination. The treatment or condition label here, explained by the study, means: meningococcal conjugate vaccine given as trial control. The input for sequencing was peripheral blood, taken on day 0 of MenACWY control vaccination. Every receptor here comes from an adult in good health.

This sequence joins TRBV11-2 and TRBJ1-2, with a weak D call TRBD1 (5 bases). Germline V lookup: CDR1 SGHAT, CDR2 FQNNGV. The CDR3 runs 13 residues. The V and J ends lost 5 bases and 13 bases respectively, with 20 bases between them. CDR3 loop: CASSLGTPGAGTF. CDR3 DNA sequence: TGTGCCAGCAGCCTTGGGACCCCCGGAGCGGGCACCTTC.

V gene TRBV6-5 combines with J gene TRBJ2-1, with 7 bases identical to TRBD2. CDR1 is MNHEY, CDR2 SVGAGI, per germline. This CDR3 has 14 residues. With 7 bases clipped from V and 7 bases from J, the junction kept 10 bases outside the gene matches. This chain's CDR3 is CASNPAGPLNEQFF. In DNA form, the CDR3 reads TGTGCCAGCAATCCAGCGGGGCCATTGAATGAGCAGTTCTTC.

The V gene is TRBV11-2, the J gene TRBJ1-2, with D possibly matching TRBD1 (5 bases). V was pared by 6 bases and J by 8 bases, with 16 bases between. The CDR3 has 13 residues. Germline lookup yields CDR1 SGHAT and CDR2 FQNNGV. Written as DNA, the CDR3 is TGTGCCAGCAGTGGGACCTCCACGGGAGGCTACACCTTC. As protein: CASSGTSTGGYTF. Combining the CDR3 with reference TRBV11-2 and TRBJ1-2 gives the whole variable domain EAGVAQSPRYKIIEKRQSVAFWCNPISGHATLYWYQQILGQGPKLLIQFQNNGVVDDSQLPKDRFSAERLKGVDSTLKIQPAKLEDSAVYLCASSGTSTGGYTFGSGTRLTVV.

The sample holds one count of this clone. The chain employs TRBV5-1 and TRBJ2-6; 7 nucleotides agree with TRBD1. V lost 4 bases to trimming and J lost 0 bases; unmatched junction nucleotides: 4. CDR3 length equals 16 residues. Germline V lookup: CDR1 SGHRS, CDR2 YFSETQ. CDR3 coding DNA: TGCGCCAGCAGCACGGGACAGTTCTCTGGGGCCAACGTCCTGACTTTC. Its protein is CASSTGQFSGANVLTF. The full variable domain, completed using reference TRBV5-1 and TRBJ2-6, is KAGVTQTPRYLIKTRGQQVTLSCSPISGHRSVSWYQQTPGQGLQFLFEYFSETQRNKGNFPGRFSGRQFSNSRSEMNVSTLELGDSALYLCASSTGQFSGANVLTFGAGSRLTVL.

The chain couples TRBV4-1 to TRBJ1-1, with D possibly TRBD1 on 5 matching bases. CDR3 length: 17 amino acids. Germline lookup yields CDR1 MGHRA and CDR2 YSYEKL. Trimming removed 0 bases at V and 4 bases at J, with 18 bases between. The CDR3 region is CASSQEGQGGPGTEAFF. CDR3 nucleotide sequence: TGCGCCAGCAGCCAAGAAGGTCAGGGAGGCCCAGGCACTGAAGCTTTCTTT.

This clone was observed a single time. The gene calls are TRBV30 and TRBJ2-7; the D is unclear. V was shortened by 0 bases and J by 5 bases, with 14 bases between the two germline ends. CDR3 length equals 14 residues. The germline V gene has CDR1 GTSNPN and CDR2 SVGIG (reference sequence). The DNA of the CDR3 is TGTGCCTGGAGTGTACCCCCACGGGTCCACGAGCAGTACTTC. The encoded protein is CAWSVPPRVHEQYF. Complete variable domain (other parts from reference TRBV30 and TRBJ2-7): SQTIHQWPATLVQPVGSPLSLECTVEGTSNPNLYWYRQAAGRGLQLLFYSVGIGQISSEVPQNLSASRPQDRQFILSSKKLLLSDSGFYLCAWSVPPRVHEQYFGPGTRLTVT.

This clone was picked up a small number of times. The chain employs TRBV29-1 and TRBJ1-2; TRBD1 might be the D (6 bases). Germline-derived CDR1 and CDR2 are SQVTM and ANQGSEA. The CDR3 consists of 12 residues. Trimming shortened V by 6 bases and J by 4 bases, and 12 bases separated the two germline ends. This CDR3 reads CSVLDRSYGYTF. In DNA, the CDR3 is TGCAGCGTGTTGGACAGATCCTATGGCTACACCTTC. Looking up the rest from reference TRBV29-1 and TRBJ1-2 gives the full variable domain: SAVISQKPSRDICQRGTSLTIQCQVDSQVTMMFWYRQQPGQSLTLIATANQGSEATYESGFVIDKFPISRPNLTFSTLTVSNMSPEDSSIYLCSVLDRSYGYTFGSGTRLTVV.

The rearrangement links TRBV30 to TRBJ1-6; no clear D gene. Trimming stripped 2 bases from V and 10 bases from J, with 6 bases between. The length of the CDR3 is 11 residues. From germline, CDR1 is GTSNPN and CDR2 SVGIG (reference sequence). In nucleotides, the CDR3 is TGTGCCTGGAGTACTGGATCACCCCTCCACTTT. It translates to CAWSTGSPLHF. The full variable domain, completed using reference TRBV30 and TRBJ1-6, is SQTIHQWPATLVQPVGSPLSLECTVEGTSNPNLYWYRQAAGRGLQLLFYSVGIGQISSEVPQNLSASRPQDRQFILSSKKLLLSDSGFYLCAWSTGSPLHFGNGTRLTVT.

The genes are TRBV2 and TRBJ1-4; 9 bases are a match to TRBD1. The CDR3 totals 15 residues. The ends lost 7 bases at V and 8 bases at J; junction bases unmatched: 11. CDR1 is SNHLY, CDR2 FYNNEI, per germline. The CDR3 sequence: CASNRLGTGREKLFF. In nucleotides, the CDR3 is TGTGCCAGCAACCGACTGGGGACAGGGAGGGAAAAACTGTTTTTT.

The chain uses TRBV29-1 and TRBJ2-3, with D perhaps being TRBD1 or TRBD2 (5 bases each). V lost 5 bases, J lost 0 bases, and 6 bases lay in between. This CDR3 contains 12 residues. Germline assignment: CDR1 SQVTM and CDR2 ANQGSEA. CDR3 nucleotides: TGCAGCGTTTGGGACAGCACAGATACGCAGTATTTT. It is translated as CSVWDSTDTQYF.

To note about this clone: Within the sample, other DNA sequences also encode this same CDR3. The rearrangement links TRBV5-1 to TRBJ1-6, with TRBD1 identical over 9 bases. Trimming at V came to 3 bases and at J to 7 bases, leaving 2 bases not matched to a gene. CDR3 size: 14 residues. Per germline, CDR1 SGHRS and CDR2 YFSETQ. This CDR3 is CASSSGQGNSPLHF. CDR3 nucleotides: TGCGCCAGCAGCTCCGGACAGGGGAATTCACCCCTCCACTTT.

J is TRBJ2-1 and V is TRBV11-2; D uncertain. V lost 3 bases and J lost 11, with 11 bases in between. CDR3 length equals 12 residues. CDR1 and CDR2 from the germline V gene are SGHAT and FQNNGV. CDR3 residues: CASSFLRDKQFF. The CDR3 nucleotides are TGTGCCAGCAGCTTTCTGAGAGACAAGCAGTTCTTC. The full variable domain, in which reference TRBV11-2 and TRBJ2-1 provide the parts outside the CDR3, is EAGVAQSPRYKIIEKRQSVAFWCNPISGHATLYWYQQILGQGPKLLIQFQNNGVVDDSQLPKDRFSAERLKGVDSTLKIQPAKLEDSAVYLCASSFLRDKQFFGPGTRLTVL.

This chain connects TRBV7-9 to TRBJ1-2; possible D gene TRBD1, 6 bases. Deletions cut 2 bases from V and 9 bases from J, with 16 bases between. Germline-derived CDR1 and CDR2 are SEHNR and FQNEAQ (reference sequence). The CDR3 is 14 residues long. The CDR3 DNA reads TGTGCCAGCAGCTTATCGAGTACAGGGTACAGCTACACCTTC. Its protein is CASSLSSTGYSYTF.